The 21 T cell receptor beta chains given below trace back to one sample, sequenced in a study of CD8 T cells in Susac syndrome. Reverse transcription of roughly 0.45 to 1 ug RNA was performed with random hexamers. TCRdb analysed the immunoSEQ multiplex PCR reads with MiXCR anew, one entry per CDR3 protein. Of fewer than 200,000 distinct CDR3 sequences in the sample, approximately 94% were seen once. Specimen: CD4+ T cells from PBMCs. These receptors were collected from a human donor in good health.

The chain uses TRBV7-8 and TRBJ2-2; D is ambiguous. CDR3 length: 14 amino acids. Trimming left V 0 bases short and J 5 bases short, with 7 bases between. Germline values: CDR1 SGHVS, CDR2 FQNEAQ. The CDR3 DNA is TGTGCCAGCAGCTTAGCGGGAAATACCGGGGAGCTGTTTTTT. As protein: CASSLAGNTGELFF.

The chain is built from TRBV3-1 and TRBJ1-5; 7 bases fit TRBD1. CDR1 is LGHDT and CDR2 is YNNKEL in the germline V gene (reference sequence). There are 13 residues in the CDR3. After removal of 3 bases from V and 7 bases from J, the junction contained 3 bases not matched to a gene. The CDR3 sequence: CASSHDRVQPQHF. The CDR3 bases are TGTGCCAGCAGCCATGACAGGGTACAGCCCCAGCATTTT.

The gene calls are TRBV29-1 and TRBJ2-1; 11 bases fit TRBD2. Germline CDR1 and CDR2: SQVTM and ANQGSEA. Trimming at V came to 5 bases and at J to 7 bases, leaving 13 bases not matched to a gene. This CDR3 is 16 amino acids long. The CDR3 is CSVSGLAVVRMNEQFF. CDR3 DNA: TGCAGCGTTTCGGGACTAGCGGTAGTAAGGATGAATGAGCAGTTCTTC.

The gene calls are TRBV28 and TRBJ2-5; D is possibly TRBD2 (7 bases). The CDR3 length is 14 residues. V was clipped by 5 bases and J by 5 bases, with 15 bases between them. CDR1 is MDHEN and CDR2 is SYDVKM in the germline V gene. In DNA, the CDR3 is TGTGCCAGCAGTCCGGGGGGCCCCTCGGAGACCCAGTACTTC. Translated, it gives CASSPGGPSETQYF.

This chain connects TRBV6-5 to TRBJ2-7; 9 nucleotides align to TRBD1. With 9 bases clipped from V and 8 bases from J, the junction kept 5 bases outside the gene matches. The V gene's germline CDR1 is MNHEY and CDR2 SVGAGI. This CDR3 is built from 11 residues. CDR3 residues: CASRQGGQQYF. The CDR3 region has the DNA TGTGCCAGTCGACAGGGGGGACAGCAGTACTTC.

This chain links TRBV7-9 with TRBJ2-7, with 7 bases identical to TRBD1. V dropped 2 bases and J dropped 0; count of bases not matched to a gene: 1. Germline V gives CDR1 SEHNR, CDR2 FQNEAQ (reference sequence). The CDR3 extends over 14 amino acids. CDR3 amino acids: CASSLWDSSYEQYF. The CDR3 region has the DNA TGTGCCAGCAGCTTATGGGACAGCTCCTACGAGCAGTACTTC.

The chain has TRBV7-8 and TRBJ2-3; the match to TRBD2 covers 9 bases. The CDR3 extends over 14 amino acids. Trimming cost V 0 bases and J 9 bases; bases outside gene matches: 4. CDR1 SGHVS and CDR2 FQNEAQ come from the germline V gene. The CDR3 region has the DNA TGTGCCAGCAGCTTAGCTAGCGGGAGAGGCACGCAGTATTTT. The encoded protein is CASSLASGRGTQYF. The whole variable domain, remainder taken from reference TRBV7-8 and TRBJ2-3, is GAGVSQSPRYKVAKRGQDVALRCDPISGHVSLFWYQQALGQGPEFLTYFQNEAQLDKSGLPSDRFFAERPEGSVSTLKIQRTQQEDSAVYLCASSLASGRGTQYFGPGTRLTVL.

This chain joins TRBV18 and TRBJ2-1; 10 bases line up with TRBD2. V dropped 3 bases and J dropped 1; count of bases not matched to a gene: 9. CDR1 and CDR2 (germline): KGHSH, LQKENI. The CDR3 extends over 18 amino acids. CDR3 protein: CASSPRSGRAESYNEQFF. Written as DNA, the CDR3 is TGTGCCAGCTCACCCCGAAGCGGGAGGGCCGAGTCCTACAATGAGCAGTTCTTC. Looking up the rest from reference TRBV18 and TRBJ2-1 gives the full variable domain: NAGVMQNPRHLVRRRGQEARLRCSPMKGHSHVYWYRQLPEEGLKFMVYLQKENIIDESGMPKERFSAEFPKEGPSILRIQQVVRGDSAAYFCASSPRSGRAESYNEQFFGPGTRLTVL.

The J gene is TRBJ1-1, the V gene TRBV6-6; TRBD1 is a possible D gene (5 bases). V was trimmed by 7 bases and J by 2 bases, leaving 14 bases between them. Germline V lookup: CDR1 MNHNY, CDR2 SVGAGI (reference sequence). The CDR3 consists of 14 residues. The CDR3 region is CASKTNRINTEAFF. The CDR3 region has the DNA TGTGCCAGCAAAACCAACAGGATAAACACTGAAGCTTTCTTT.

The rearrangement uses TRBV14 and TRBJ1-2; TRBD1 agrees at 7 bases. The germline V gene has CDR1 SGHDN and CDR2 FVKESK. This CDR3 contains 17 residues. V shed 0 bases and J 5 bases; nucleotides not matched to a gene: 12. This chain's CDR3 is CASSQDPSVTGQYGYTF. As DNA, the CDR3 is TGTGCCAGCAGCCAAGACCCAAGTGTGACAGGGCAATATGGCTACACCTTC.

The chain has TRBV4-2 and TRBJ1-2, with 10 bases that match TRBD1. Per germline, CDR1 LGHNA and CDR2 YNFKEQ. The CDR3 spans 15 residues. Unmatched junction bases numbered 9, after V lost 3 bases and J lost 8 bases. As DNA, the CDR3 is TGTGCCAGCAGCCAGCCTAGACAGGGGGCGGGCGGCTACACCTTC. Protein sequence: CASSQPRQGAGGYTF.

The CDR3 nucleotides are TGCAGCGTTGATGGGAGGACCGGGAGGAATGGCTACACCTTC. Translation gives CSVDGRTGRNGYTF. The rearrangement joins TRBV29-1 to TRBJ1-2; D is undetermined. V lost 3 bases to trimming and J lost 6 bases, with 17 bases between them. This CDR3 has 14 residues. In germline, CDR1 is SQVTM, CDR2 ANQGSEA.

This clonotype came up once. The rearrangement uses TRBV13 and TRBJ2-3; perhaps TRBD2 as D (5 bases). Trimming removed 5 bases from V and 10 bases from J, with 19 bases in between. The germline gives CDR1 PRHDT, CDR2 FYEKMQ (reference sequence). The CDR3 covers 14 residues. CDR3 coding DNA: TGTGCCAGCAGCCACCTCCCGGGAACCCCTTCGCAGTATTTT. This gives the protein CASSHLPGTPSQYF.

The chain carries TRBV11-2 and TRBJ2-7, with TRBD1 matching over 8 bases. The length of the CDR3 is 14 residues. J was trimmed by 3 bases and V by 7 bases; bases with no gene match: 8. Germline assignment: CDR1 SGHAT and CDR2 FQNNGV. The CDR3 reads CASTVDRAGYEQYF. CDR3 coding DNA: TGTGCCAGCACCGTGGACAGGGCCGGCTACGAGCAGTACTTC.

The chain employs TRBV6-5 and TRBJ2-2, with D unresolved. From germline, CDR1 is MNHEY and CDR2 SVGAGI. CDR3 size: 13 residues. V was pared by 6 bases and J by 6 bases, with 11 bases between. DNA of the CDR3: TGTGCCAGCAGGTCTTTGGATTCCGGGGAGCTGTTTTTT. Translating it yields CASRSLDSGELFF.

This chain connects TRBV3-1 to TRBJ2-5; the D is unclear. Germline V lookup: CDR1 LGHDT, CDR2 YNNKEL (reference sequence). The CDR3 extends over 16 amino acids. V lost 5 bases and J lost 5, with 21 bases in between. CDR3: CASSFGSITIGETQYF. CDR3 nucleotide sequence: TGTGCCAGCAGCTTCGGTTCGATAACGATCGGGGAGACCCAGTACTTC.

The gene calls are TRBV7-9 and TRBJ2-6; unclear D gene. The CDR3 has 15 residues. V shed 5 bases and J shed 0 bases, with 8 bases lying between them. CDR1 and CDR2 from the germline V gene are SEHNR and FQNEAQ (reference sequence). The CDR3 region has the DNA TGTGCCAGCAGCCCACGACGCTCTGGGGCCAACGTCCTGACTTTC. Amino acids: CASSPRRSGANVLTF.

This chain connects TRBV20-1 to TRBJ2-7; D is ambiguous. Deletions cut 6 bases from V and 6 bases from J, with 15 bases between. Germline V gene data show CDR1 as DFQATT and CDR2 as SNEGSKA (reference sequence). This CDR3 is built from 12 residues. DNA of the CDR3: TGCAGTGCCAGGCTCAGCAGAGGCGAGCAGTACTTC. This gives the protein CSARLSRGEQYF.

The chain links TRBV20-1 to TRBJ2-3; tentatively, D is TRBD1 or TRBD2 (5 bases each). The germline CDR1 and CDR2 sequences are DFQATT and SNEGSKA (reference sequence). Trimming removed 3 bases at V and 4 bases at J, with 11 bases between. The CDR3 length is 13 residues. In nucleotides, the CDR3 is TGCAGTGCTAGTGGGGGTGGGTCAGATACGCAGTATTTT. Protein sequence: CSASGGGSDTQYF.

This chain connects TRBV2 to TRBJ2-5, with D perhaps matching TRBD2 (6 bases). This CDR3 region has 12 residues. The germline V and J ends were trimmed by 6 bases and 5 bases, with 10 bases remaining between them. The germline V gene has CDR1 SNHLY and CDR2 FYNNEI. CDR3 protein: CASRLSGETQYF. The CDR3, as DNA: TGTGCCAGCAGACTAAGCGGGGAGACCCAGTACTTC.

Details on this clonotype: Compared with germline, one end of the junction differs, possibly owing to a read error. The chain combines TRBV7-7 with TRBJ2-5, with 7 bases fitting TRBD1. The germline V gene has CDR1 SSHAT and CDR2 FNYEAQ (reference sequence). This CDR3 region has 15 residues. CDR3: CASSLTAQGIETQYF. DNA for the CDR3: TGTGCTAGCAGCTTAACCGCACAGGGGATCGAGACCCAGTACTTC.